The clone carrying this T cell receptor beta chain was recorded once. The target antigen is unknown. This entry is derived from a study of cytomegalovirus exposure and HLA in healthy donors. Overall study findings and caveats: Published work reported that the classifier diagnosed cytomegalovirus status with high specificity and sensitivity. In a later analysis, at a false discovery rate of 0.05, 16,951 TCR beta sequences matched HLA alleles.

Germline CDR1 is LNHDA and CDR2 is SQIVND (reference sequence). This CDR3 comprises 15 residues. Trimming cost V 5 bases and J 8 bases; bases outside gene matches: 11. In the PCR, 60 Vbeta and 13 Jbeta primers were used. This table comes from immunoSEQ multiplex PCR, and its TCRdb copy is limited to in-frame clones, with some not included. Among approximately 92,000 clones listed, roughly 79% were seen once. This sequence was found in a woman aged 70 to 79 in good health and CMV-seropositive. Sequencing input: PBMCs. This chain links TRBV19 with TRBJ2-3, with 9 positions matching TRBD2. In nucleotides, the CDR3 is TGTGCCAGTAGTCCTAGCGGGACCTTCTTGGGTACGCAGTATTTT. Residues: CASSPSGTFLGTQYF.